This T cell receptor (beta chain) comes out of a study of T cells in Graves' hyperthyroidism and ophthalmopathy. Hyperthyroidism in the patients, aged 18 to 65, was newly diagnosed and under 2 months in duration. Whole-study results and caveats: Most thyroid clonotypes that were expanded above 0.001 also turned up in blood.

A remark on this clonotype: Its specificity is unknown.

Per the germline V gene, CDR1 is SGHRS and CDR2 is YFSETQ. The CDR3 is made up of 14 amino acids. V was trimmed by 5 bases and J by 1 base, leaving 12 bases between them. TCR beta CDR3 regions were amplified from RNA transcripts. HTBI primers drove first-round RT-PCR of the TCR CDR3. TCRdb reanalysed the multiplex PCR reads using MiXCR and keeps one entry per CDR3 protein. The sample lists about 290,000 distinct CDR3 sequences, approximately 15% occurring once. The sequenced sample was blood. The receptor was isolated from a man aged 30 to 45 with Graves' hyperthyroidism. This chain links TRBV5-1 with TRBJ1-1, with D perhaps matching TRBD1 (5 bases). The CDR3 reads CASRTGGGNTEAFF. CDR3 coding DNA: TGCGCCAGCAGAACGGGGGGGGGGAACACTGAAGCTTTCTTT. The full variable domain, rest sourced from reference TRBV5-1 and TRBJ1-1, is KAGVTQTPRYLIKTRGQQVTLSCSPISGHRSVSWYQQTPGQGLQFLFEYFSETQRNKGNFPGRFSGRQFSNSRSEMNVSTLELGDSALYLCASRTGGGNTEAFFGQGTRLTVV.